The present T cell receptor (beta chain) was sequenced within a study of human CD8 memory T cell subsets. The CDR3 extends over 17 amino acids. In germline, CDR1 is SGHVS, CDR2 FQNEAQ. By UMI-labeled 5' RACE, the TCR beta libraries were made. TCRdb reprocessed the 5' RACE reads; each CDR3 protein has one entry and no DNA is given. With approximately 9,000 distinct CDR3 sequences in the sample, the ten largest clones hold around a fifth. As concerns this clonotype: Its matching antigen is unknown.

General study results and limits: In stem-like memory T cells, Chao1 estimates suggested more diversity than in precursor exhausted T cells. Stem-like memory and precursor exhausted T cell populations exhibited comparably high diversity, in distinction to effector memory cells.

Sequencing was carried out using CD8+ T cells from PBMCs. V and J are TRBV7-8 and TRBJ2-3; TCRdb indicates TRBD2, and absent DNA this call remains unverified. The receptor was isolated from a human donor in good health. The CDR3 protein is CASSLGPLAGSTDTQYF.